This entry lists 27 T cell receptor beta chains sequenced from one sample in a study of T-cell reconstitution after alpha-beta-depleted transplantation in children. It was with unique molecular identifiers that the TCRbeta library was prepared. TCRdb reprocessed the PCR reads via MiXCR and lists one record per CDR3 protein. Among 200,000 to 300,000 distinct CDR3 sequences listed, 12% were seen once. The material sequenced was PBMCs from the stem cell graft donor, taken from the stem cell graft. The receptor source for this set is a human donor who donated a stem cell graft to a child with acute lymphoblastic leukemia.

Concerning this clonotype: A much bigger clone sits one base away, suggesting this may be a read error. The rearrangement uses TRBV6-2 or TRBV6-3 and TRBJ2-7; D unresolved. The CDR3 loop spans 16 amino acids. V lost 1 base and J 0 bases, leaving 13 bases between the germline ends. The germline CDR1 and CDR2 sequences are MNHEY and SVGEGT. The CDR3 protein is CASSYLPAFSSYEQYF. The DNA of the CDR3 is TGTGCCAGCAGTTACTTGCCGGCTTTTAGCTCCTACGAGCAGTACTTC.

The V gene is TRBV29-1, the J gene TRBJ2-1, with D perhaps matching TRBD1 (6 bases). The CDR3 totals 14 residues. Trimming took off 6 bases at V and 7 bases at J, with 19 bases between the two ends. Per germline, CDR1 SQVTM and CDR2 ANQGSEA. The CDR3 is CSVTDSNARNEQFF. CDR3 DNA: TGCAGCGTCACGGACAGCAACGCAAGGAATGAGCAGTTCTTC.

This CDR3 is CASSSPLTGPLGEQFF. The CDR3 DNA reads as TGTGCCAGCAGCTCCCCCCTGACGGGGCCGCTCGGTGAGCAGTTCTTC. V gene TRBV7-2 combines with J gene TRBJ2-1; D is possibly TRBD1 or TRBD2 (5 bases each). Germline loops: CDR1 SGHTA, CDR2 FQGNSA. The CDR3 runs 16 residues. V dropped 4 bases and J dropped 9 bases, with 22 bases sitting between them.

This clonotype was observed at least ten times. V and J are TRBV3-1 and TRBJ2-7, with D perhaps matching TRBD2 (5 bases). V was cut by 3 bases and J by 2 bases, with 8 bases left in between. In germline, CDR1 is LGHDT, CDR2 YNNKEL (reference sequence). The CDR3 is 13 amino acids. The CDR3 bases are TGTGCCAGCAGCCACGGGGAAGCCTACGAGCAGTACTTC. This codes for CASSHGEAYEQYF.

This clonotype was detected ten times or more. The V call is TRBV9, the J call TRBJ2-7; 8 nucleotides align to TRBD2. The V segment lost 7 bases and the J segment 2 bases; nucleotides outside the gene matches: 8. The CDR3 length is 14 residues. Germline CDR1 and CDR2: SGDLS and YYNGEE. The CDR3 loop reads CASARELAAYEQYF. The CDR3 nucleotides read TGTGCCAGCGCGAGGGAACTAGCGGCCTACGAGCAGTACTTC.

Points on this clonotype: Just one base apart from a much larger clone, this may be a read error. This chain links TRBV20-1 with TRBJ2-7; TRBD1 matches at 9 bases. CDR3 length: 17 residues. Looked up from germline, CDR1 is DFQATT and CDR2 is SNEGSKA (reference sequence). In DNA form, the CDR3 reads TGCTGTGCTAGAGACGGGACAGGGTATGGGCTTCGCTACGAGCAGTACTTC. Its protein is CCARDGTGYGLRYEQYF.

The table lists this clonotype with many counts. This chain connects TRBV27 to TRBJ1-2, with unresolved D. This CDR3 spans 14 amino acids. V dropped 7 bases and J dropped 1 base, with 13 bases sitting between them. CDR1 and CDR2 (germline): MNHEY, SMNVEV (reference sequence). The CDR3 bases are TGTGCCAGCACGGACCGCACGGATAACTATGGCTACACCTTC. Translated, it gives CASTDRTDNYGYTF.

The J gene is TRBJ2-7, the V gene TRBV29-1; maybe TRBD1 (5 bases). The V gene's germline CDR1 is SQVTM and CDR2 ANQGSEA. The CDR3 is made up of 11 amino acids. Trimming removed 8 bases from V and 6 bases from J, with 14 bases in between. This CDR3 reads CSFVSGLEQYF. In nucleotides, the CDR3 is TGCAGCTTTGTGTCAGGGCTCGAGCAGTACTTC.

In its sample, this clonotype was seen many times. The chain combines TRBV20-1 with TRBJ1-1, with TRBD1 matching over 7 bases. Trimming removed 2 bases from V and 3 bases from J; junction bases left unmatched: 6. This CDR3 spans 14 amino acids. CDR1 DFQATT and CDR2 SNEGSKA come from the germline V gene (reference sequence). The CDR3 DNA reads as TGCAGTGCTAGATTGCCGGACAGGCACACTGAAGCTTTCTTT. Its protein is CSARLPDRHTEAFF.

This clonotype was seen many times. The chain combines TRBV27 with TRBJ2-1; 9 nucleotides agree with TRBD1. In germline, CDR1 is MNHEY, CDR2 SMNVEV (reference sequence). The CDR3 covers 14 residues. Unmatched junction bases numbered 11, after V lost 8 bases and J lost 9 bases. In DNA, the CDR3 is TGTGCCAGCCTTTCCCCCGGGACAGGGAGTGAGCAGTTCTTC. Protein product: CASLSPGTGSEQFF.

The chain recombines TRBV10-3 with TRBJ2-5; D may be TRBD1 (5 bases). CDR3 size: 13 residues. The germline gives CDR1 ENHRY, CDR2 SYGVKD. V dropped 1 base and J dropped 5 bases, with 8 bases sitting between them. The CDR3 is CAISEYRQETQYF. The CDR3 bases are TGTGCCATCAGTGAGTACCGACAGGAGACCCAGTACTTC.

This clonotype came up many times. The gene calls are TRBV30 and TRBJ2-1; no definite D call. CDR1 GTSNPN and CDR2 SVGIG come from the germline V gene (reference sequence). This CDR3 comprises 12 residues. Trimming cost V 2 bases and J 5 bases, with 7 bases left between them. CDR3 sequence: CAWSLTNNEQFF. CDR3 DNA: TGTGCCTGGAGTTTAACTAACAATGAGCAGTTCTTC.

Many counts were recorded for this clonotype. The chain couples TRBV5-5 to TRBJ1-1; 10 nucleotides align to TRBD1. Per the germline V gene, CDR1 is SGHKS and CDR2 is YYEKEE (reference sequence). CDR3 length: 16 amino acids. V was pared by 4 bases and J by 3 bases, with 9 bases of the junction left unmatched. CDR3 sequence: CASSRGTGDLYTEAFF. CDR3 bases: TGTGCCAGCAGCAGGGGGACAGGGGACTTATACACTGAAGCTTTCTTT.

The sample holds many counts of this clonotype. J is TRBJ2-1 and V is TRBV27; 9 bases are shared with TRBD1. CDR1 is MNHEY and CDR2 is SMNVEV in the germline V gene (reference sequence). This CDR3 region has 16 residues. J lost 2 bases, V lost 4 bases, and 6 bases had no gene match. Written as DNA, the CDR3 is TGTGCCAGCAGTTCCTCCGACAGGGGGACCTACAATGAGCAGTTCTTC. Translation gives CASSSSDRGTYNEQFF.

This clonotype came up many times. This rearrangement joins TRBV5-1 to TRBJ2-1, with no clear D. Between the trimmed V and J ends, which lost 5 bases and 5 bases, there was a span of 14 bases. Germline CDR1 SGHRS, CDR2 YFSETQ. The CDR3 runs to 14 residues. CDR3: CASSYVVGNNEQFF. The CDR3 nucleotides read TGCGCCAGCAGTTATGTGGTTGGGAACAATGAGCAGTTCTTC.

The chain uses TRBV19 and TRBJ1-6; D is unresolved. Between the trimmed V and J ends, which lost 0 bases and 9 bases, there was a span of 3 bases. The CDR3 is 12 residues long. Looked up from germline, CDR1 is LNHDA and CDR2 is SQIVND (reference sequence). The CDR3 DNA is TGTGCCAGTAGTATAGAAGGTTCACCCCTCCACTTT. This translates into CASSIEGSPLHF.

Ten or more counts support this clonotype. The chain links TRBV20-1 to TRBJ1-6, with D unresolved. CDR1 and CDR2 (germline): DFQATT, SNEGSKA (reference sequence). Trimming took 1 base from V and 6 from J, leaving 7 bases between them. The length of the CDR3 is 13 residues. DNA for the CDR3: TGCAGTGCTAGAGGTCAGATTAATTCACCCCTCCACTTT. Its protein is CSARGQINSPLHF.

J is TRBJ2-5 and V is TRBV4-3, with unresolved D. The germline gives CDR1 LGHNA, CDR2 YSLEER. This CDR3 has 13 amino acids. Trimming removed 0 bases from V and 6 bases from J, with 8 bases in between. CDR3: CASSQDPFQTQYF. CDR3 nucleotides: TGCGCCAGCAGCCAAGATCCCTTCCAGACCCAGTACTTC.

The table lists this clonotype with many counts. The chain carries TRBV4-2 and TRBJ2-3; D might be TRBD2 (5 bases). The germline V gene encodes CDR1 LGHNA and CDR2 YNFKEQ. This CDR3 spans 16 amino acids. The V and J ends lost 4 bases and 2 bases respectively, with 16 bases between them. CDR3 sequence reads: CASSPRASGNTDTQYF. In nucleotides, the CDR3 is TGTGCCAGCAGCCCAAGAGCCAGCGGCAACACAGATACGCAGTATTTT.

The rearrangement uses TRBV29-1 and TRBJ2-2; the match to TRBD1 covers 8 bases. Germline assignment: CDR1 SQVTM and CDR2 ANQGSEA. The length of the CDR3 is 14 residues. Trimming at V came to 6 bases and at J to 4 bases, leaving 7 bases not matched to a gene. The CDR3 DNA is TGCAGCGTGGACAGGGTGGGAGGCACCGGGGAGCTGTTTTTT. It is translated as CSVDRVGGTGELFF.

Ten or more counts support this clonotype. This sequence joins TRBV20-1 and TRBJ1-1; D gene uncertain. The V end lost 0 bases, the J end lost 10 bases, and 9 bases lay between the germline ends. The CDR3 length is 11 residues. The V gene's germline CDR1 is DFQATT and CDR2 SNEGSKA (reference sequence). The CDR3 DNA reads TGCAGTGCTAGAGATGGGTTTGCAGCTTTCTTT. This gives the protein CSARDGFAAFF.

This clonotype was observed many times. CDR3 amino acids: CASSYGQTEQFF. The CDR3, as DNA: TGTGCCAGCAGCTACGGACAGACCGAGCAGTTCTTC. The chain employs TRBV7-9 and TRBJ2-1; tentatively, D is TRBD1 (6 bases). Germline CDR1 is SEHNR and CDR2 is FQNEAQ (reference sequence). The CDR3 runs 12 residues. V was shortened by 4 bases and J by 10 bases, with 11 bases between the two germline ends.

The chain recombines TRBV6-1 with TRBJ1-5; 9 positions match TRBD1. With 6 bases clipped from V and 5 bases from J, the junction kept 5 bases outside the gene matches. The CDR3 is 14 amino acids. Looked up from germline, CDR1 is MNHNS and CDR2 is SASEGT. The CDR3 protein is CASSPGTGHQPQHF. For the CDR3, the DNA is TGTGCCAGCAGCCCCGGGACAGGGCATCAGCCCCAGCATTTT.

This chain uses TRBV20-1 with TRBJ2-5; D is possibly TRBD1 (5 bases). CDR1 is DFQATT, CDR2 SNEGSKA, per germline (reference sequence). V shed 0 bases and J shed 7 bases, with 9 bases lying between them. The CDR3 sequence is 12 residues long. The CDR3 loop is CSAREQALTQYF. CDR3 bases: TGCAGTGCTAGAGAACAGGCCTTGACCCAGTACTTC.

The sample holds many counts of this clonotype. The chain employs TRBV6-2 or TRBV6-3 and TRBJ2-7, with D possibly matching TRBD1 (5 bases). There are 12 residues in the CDR3. Germline V CDR1 and CDR2: MNHEY, SVGEGT. V lost 7 bases and J lost 9, with 16 bases in between. The chain's CDR3 is CASTQGRTLQYF. The CDR3 DNA reads TGTGCCAGCACCCAGGGTAGAACTCTGCAGTACTTC.

This clonotype was picked up many times. The V call is TRBV6-2 or TRBV6-3, the J call TRBJ2-3, with TRBD2 matching over 15 bases. The length of the CDR3 is 17 residues. CDR1 is MNHEY and CDR2 is SVGEGT in the germline V gene. J was trimmed by 3 bases and V by 6 bases; bases with no gene match: 7. The CDR3 nucleotides are TGTGCCAGCAGCTCCGGGACTAGCGGGAGGAGTACAGATACGCAGTATTTT. It specifies CASSSGTSGRSTDTQYF.

This clonotype was found many times. This chain joins TRBV12-3 or TRBV12-4 and TRBJ2-2; a weak D match, TRBD2 (5 bases). V gave up 3 bases and J gave up 5 bases, with 13 bases separating them. The CDR3 runs to 15 residues. The CDR3 sequence: CASSLTSPGTGELFF. CDR3 sequence (DNA): TGTGCCAGCAGTTTGACAAGCCCGGGGACCGGGGAGCTGTTTTTT.